The 14 T cell receptor beta chains listed next were all sequenced from one sample in a study of blood T cell repertoires in COVID-19. Some clones are missing from TCRdb's copy, which holds only in-frame ones; the method was immunoSEQ multiplex PCR. The sample lists just over 300,000 clones, 75% to 90% occurring once. Sequencing input: peripheral blood. All receptors derive from a young man with active or convalescent COVID-19.

The rearrangement links TRBV5-5 to TRBJ2-7, with 8 bases identical to TRBD1. The J segment lost 1 base and the V segment lost 4 bases, leaving 7 bases of the junction unmatched. This CDR3 has 15 residues. CDR1 is SGHKS and CDR2 is YYEKEE in the germline V gene (reference sequence). DNA of the CDR3: TGTGCCAGCAGCAGCGTGCAGGGGGCTTCCTACGAGCAGTACTTC. It is translated as CASSSVQGASYEQYF.

V is TRBV5-1 and J is TRBJ1-4, with 7 bases identical to TRBD1. CDR1 is SGHRS, CDR2 YFSETQ, per germline. CDR3 length equals 18 residues. V gave up 1 base and J gave up 6 bases; unmatched junction bases: 15. The CDR3 reads CASSLPQGGRPGDEKLFF. CDR3 bases: TGCGCCAGCAGCTTGCCCCAGGGGGGCCGGCCCGGGGATGAAAAACTGTTTTTT.

On this clone: The same CDR3 is also encoded by other DNA sequences in this sample. The rearrangement joins TRBV19 to TRBJ1-1; TRBD1 matches at 12 bases. V dropped 5 bases and J dropped 3; count of bases not matched to a gene: 4. From germline, CDR1 is LNHDA and CDR2 SQIVND (reference sequence). This CDR3 has 15 amino acids. The CDR3: CASSGTGGRYTEAFF. The CDR3 nucleotides read TGTGCCAGTAGTGGGACAGGGGGCCGGTACACTGAAGCTTTCTTT.

The chain has TRBV19 and TRBJ2-4; D is perhaps TRBD2 (6 bases). V was trimmed by 3 bases and J by 6 bases, leaving 12 bases between them. This CDR3 is 14 amino acids long. Germline V gene lookup returns CDR1 LNHDA and CDR2 SQIVND (reference sequence). The CDR3 protein is CASSIRGMGNIQYF. In nucleotides, the CDR3 is TGTGCCAGTAGTATTCGCGGGATGGGAAACATTCAGTACTTC.

This clone occurred once. This chain connects TRBV28 to TRBJ2-4; 8 bases line up with TRBD2. Trimming took 4 bases from V and 3 from J; bases not matched to a gene: 2. In germline, CDR1 is MDHEN, CDR2 SYDVKM. The CDR3 has 14 residues. CDR3 sequence: CASSSGTSKNIQYF. CDR3 sequence (DNA): TGTGCCAGCAGTTCCGGGACTAGCAAAAACATTCAGTACTTC.

This clone was recorded once. This chain links TRBV29-1 with TRBJ2-7, with D possibly TRBD1 on 6 matching bases. The CDR3 is 11 amino acids. V was pared by 6 bases and J by 6 bases, with 12 bases between. The germline CDR1 and CDR2 sequences are SQVTM and ANQGSEA. CDR3 residues: CSVEQGFEQYF. The DNA of the CDR3 is TGCAGCGTGGAACAGGGATTCGAGCAGTACTTC.

The chain is built from TRBV5-1 and TRBJ1-1; D gene ambiguous. The V and J ends lost 4 bases and 3 bases respectively, with 40 bases between them. The germline V gene has CDR1 SGHRS and CDR2 YFSETQ. The CDR3 consists of 23 residues. The CDR3 here is CASSDTYQRKSILIFPGYTEAFF. CDR3 DNA: TGCGCCAGCAGCGATACATACCAGCGAAAGTCAATACTAATATTTCCGGGGTACACTGAAGCTTTCTTT.

The J gene is TRBJ1-6, the V gene TRBV7-9, with D tentatively TRBD1 (5 bases). Between the trimmed V and J ends, which lost 1 base and 9 bases, there was a span of 10 bases. The germline CDR1 and CDR2 sequences are SEHNR and FQNEAQ (reference sequence). The CDR3 has 14 amino acids. The CDR3 is CASSLDLDSSPLHF. CDR3 nucleotide sequence: TGTGCCAGCAGCTTAGATCTCGACAGTTCACCCCTCCACTTT.

This clone was seen ten or more times. This chain connects TRBV29-1 to TRBJ2-1; unclear D gene. Deletions cut 5 bases from V and 4 bases from J, with 3 bases between. The length of the CDR3 is 10 residues. Germline V gene data show CDR1 as SQVTM and CDR2 as ANQGSEA. The CDR3 spells CSVQYNEQFF. CDR3 DNA: TGCAGCGTTCAGTACAATGAGCAGTTCTTC.

The chain couples TRBV11-2 to TRBJ1-1; TRBD1 is a possible D gene (5 bases). Germline V gene sequence: CDR1 SGHAT, CDR2 FQNNGV. With 5 bases removed from V and 4 bases from J, the gap between germline ends came to 8 bases. CDR3 length: 12 amino acids. The CDR3: CASSGQSTEAFF. The DNA of the CDR3 is TGTGCCAGCAGCGGACAATCCACTGAAGCTTTCTTT.

The gene calls are TRBV2 and TRBJ1-5; 8 bases fit TRBD1. The CDR3 has 14 amino acids. With V trimmed by 6 bases and J by 6 bases, 7 bases remained unmatched. CDR1 and CDR2 (germline): SNHLY, FYNNEI. In DNA form, the CDR3 reads TGTGCCAGCAGACAACAGGGGGAGGGTCAGCCCCAGCATTTT. Translated: CASRQQGEGQPQHF.

V gene TRBV12-5 combines with J gene TRBJ1-6; no clear D. The CDR3 extends over 15 amino acids. The V and J ends lost 1 base and 7 bases respectively, with 11 bases between them. The germline CDR1 and CDR2 sequences are LGHNT and FRNRAP. The CDR3 region is CASGLATPQNSPLHF. The DNA of the CDR3 is TGTGCTAGTGGTTTGGCAACGCCGCAGAATTCACCCCTCCACTTT.

The V call is TRBV10-3, the J call TRBJ1-2; D is unclear. The length of the CDR3 is 15 residues. The ends were cut back, 3 bases at V and 0 bases at J, with 11 bases in the middle. CDR1 ENHRY and CDR2 SYGVKD come from the germline V gene. The CDR3 DNA reads TGTGCCATCAGTGATGTCGCAGGTACTAACTATGGCTACACCTTC. It codes for CAISDVAGTNYGYTF.

The V call is TRBV27, the J call TRBJ1-1, with D tentatively TRBD1 (6 bases). Germline CDR1 is MNHEY and CDR2 is SMNVEV (reference sequence). Trimming pared 8 bases from V and 12 bases from J, leaving 16 bases between. The CDR3 is 11 residues long. CDR3 nucleotides: TGTGCCAGCTGGGGGGGCCACAAAACTTTCTTT. The encoded protein is CASWGGHKTFF.